The clone carrying this T cell receptor (beta chain) was observed at least ten times. TCRdb used MiXCR to reprocess the reads, holding one entry per CDR3 protein. The table has approximately 260,000 distinct CDR3 sequences, over 15% seen once. These data are taken from a study of T cell repertoires in cytomegalovirus infection. Study background: Both a matching HLA type and CMV infection were indicated by public TCR beta signatures.

V lost 3 bases, J lost 0 bases, and 2 bases lay in between. Germline V CDR1 and CDR2: SEHNR, FQNEAQ (reference sequence). CDR3 length: 12 amino acids. The clonotype was recovered from a human donor in good health (CMV status not recorded). Some clones in this sample may be carry-over from other donors' samples. This rearrangement joins TRBV7-9 to TRBJ2-5, with D unresolved. The sequenced sample was CD8+ T cells from PBMCs. CDR3 sequence reads: CASSFYQETQYF. In DNA, the CDR3 is TGTGCCAGCAGCTTTTACCAAGAGACCCAGTACTTC.